The T cell receptor (beta chain) described here comes from a study of blood T cell repertoires in COVID-19. Overall study: The United States, Italy and Spain provided the acute and convalescent COVID-19 samples. PBMCs, B-cell-depleted T cells, or T cells provided the cDNA or gDNA that made up the material.

After removal of 3 bases from V and 2 bases from J, the junction contained 7 bases not matched to a gene. The germline V gene encodes CDR1 SQVTM and CDR2 ANQGSEA. The CDR3 spans 18 residues. Authors' analysis steps: Nucleated cell counts were estimated from reference gene primer amplification. Some clones are missing from TCRdb's copy, which holds only in-frame ones; the method was immunoSEQ multiplex PCR. V and J calls plus clone size are reproduced from that table; the DNA served to infer D and trimming. The table has 85,000 to 110,000 clones, approximately 84% seen once. The receptor's source is a human donor in a cohort sampled during active COVID-19. The chain links TRBV29-1 to TRBJ2-1; 16 nucleotides match TRBD2. What was sequenced was peripheral blood. CDR3 nucleotide sequence: TGCAGCGTTGATGGGACTAGCGGGAGGGCCGATGCCTACAATGAGCAGTTCTTC. Residues: CSVDGTSGRADAYNEQFF.